Here is one TCR beta chain with its context. Its cognate antigen is unknown. Since a much larger clone is just one base distant, this may be a read error. The ends were cut back, 1 base at V and 4 bases at J, with 10 bases in the middle. CDR3 size: 14 residues. Looked up from germline, CDR1 is SNHLY and CDR2 is FYNNEI. The source of the sample is a study of T cells in Graves' hyperthyroidism and ophthalmopathy. Study findings and constraints: The model predicted ophthalmopathy a median approximately seven months before onset.

It was RNA transcripts that yielded the amplified TCR beta CDR3 regions. Initially, a first-round RT-PCR of the TCR CDR3 employed the HTBI primer set. MiXCR, applied by TCRdb to the multiplex PCR reads, yields one record per CDR3 protein. The sample includes a few hundred thousand distinct CDR3 sequences, about half of them seen just once. The origin of this receptor is a woman aged 18-29 years with Graves' hyperthyroidism. Sequenced: peripheral blood or thyroid tissue (not recorded which). The chain carries TRBV2 and TRBJ1-2; D call uncertain. The CDR3 is CASSEELGFYGYTF. CDR3 sequence (DNA): TGTGCCAGCAGTGAAGAGCTGGGCTTCTATGGCTACACCTTC. The full variable domain, completed using reference TRBV2 and TRBJ1-2, is EPEVTQTPSHQVTQMGQEVILRCVPISNHLYFYWYRQILGQKVEFLVSFYNNEISEKSEIFDDQFSVERPDGSNFTLKIRSTKLEDSAMYFCASSEELGFYGYTFGSGTRLTVV.